This T cell receptor (beta chain) comes out of a study of T cell changes during pregnancy in multiple sclerosis. The protocol was immunoSEQ multiplex PCR, while the TCRdb copy is restricted to in-frame clones and leaves out a portion. The top ten clones hold over 1.5% of a sample with 50,000 to 60,000 clones, 89% of them seen once. The junction had 6 bases not matched to a gene; V was cut back by 3 bases and J by 4 bases. Germline V gene sequence: CDR1 SQVTM, CDR2 ANQGSEA. The CDR3 sequence is 14 residues long. Material: peripheral blood, obtained after pregnancy. This clonotype was sampled from a female donor with multiple sclerosis, enrolled in a pregnancy study. The chain joins TRBV29-1 to TRBJ1-1; 9 bases agree with TRBD1. In nucleotides, the CDR3 is TGCAGCGTTGAGGGGGGGACAGGGAGCACTGAAGCTTTCTTT. It specifies CSVEGGTGSTEAFF.